This is a list of T cell receptor beta chains from one sample in a study of blood T cell repertoires in COVID-19. Clones were sequenced by immunoSEQ multiplex PCR, and TCRdb holds only the in-frame ones, with some missing. Among 30,000 to 40,000 clones listed, 90% to 95% were seen once. Source material: peripheral blood. Source of these receptors: a human donor in a cohort sampled during active COVID-19. CDR3s include the opening cysteine and the closing phenylalanine or tryptophan. A D gene is named only where the DNA matches it firmly. The listing skips clone size in some rows; elsewhere it reads once, few, many or a size class.

clone_size	v_call	j_call	d_call	cdr3_aa	cdr3_nt
NA	TRBV6-4	TRBJ2-1	NA	CASSEDTSYNEQFF	TGTGCCAGCAGTGAGGACACCTCCTACAATGAGCAGTTCTTC
NA	TRBV2	TRBJ1-2	NA	CASSPSGRANANYGYTF	TGTGCCAGCAGCCCCAGTGGGAGGGCCAACGCGAACTATGGCTACACCTTC
NA	TRBV27	TRBJ2-7	TRBD2	CASSLTPGTSYEQYF	TGTGCCAGCAGTCTTACCCCCGGGACTAGCTACGAGCAGTACTTC
few	TRBV27	TRBJ1-5	NA	CASSLITGIDQPQHF	TGTGCCAGCAGTTTAATTACAGGGATCGATCAGCCCCAGCATTTT
medium-sized	TRBV28	TRBJ1-2	NA	CASSPSNVGGNGYTF	TGTGCCAGCAGTCCCTCGAACGTTGGAGGGAATGGCTACACCTTC
NA	TRBV9	TRBJ2-1	NA	CASSVFQTGTADEQFF	TGTGCCAGCAGCGTTTTCCAGACAGGTACAGCGGATGAGCAGTTCTTC
NA	TRBV28	TRBJ2-5	NA	CASSFRDRQETQYF	TGTGCCAGCAGTTTTAGAGACAGACAAGAGACCCAGTACTTC
NA	TRBV4-2	TRBJ2-5	TRBD2	CASSRGTSGFQETQYF	TGTGCCAGCAGCCGCGGGACTAGCGGGTTCCAAGAGACCCAGTACTTC
NA	TRBV29-1	TRBJ2-4	TRBD1	CSVRGLVDIQYF	TGCAGCGTTAGGGGGCTGGTTGACATTCAGTACTTC
NA	TRBV2	TRBJ2-3	TRBD2	CAIQSGTDTDTQYF	TGTGCCATCCAGAGCGGGACCGACACAGATACGCAGTATTTT
NA	TRBV7-3	TRBJ2-3	NA	CASSLSRGSTDTQYF	TGTGCCAGCAGCTTAAGTCGGGGTAGCACAGATACGCAGTATTTT
NA	TRBV11-2	TRBJ2-1	NA	CASSLEAAVDRYEQFF	TGTGCCAGCAGCCTAGAAGCAGCGGTGGACCGGTATGAGCAGTTCTTC
NA	TRBV6-5	TRBJ1-2	TRBD1	CASNKQGTNYGYTF	TGTGCCAGCAACAAACAGGGGACCAACTATGGCTACACCTTC
NA	TRBV2	TRBJ1-2	NA	CASRLYSYGYTF	TGTGCCAGCAGGCTTTACAGTTATGGCTACACCTTC
NA	TRBV7-8	TRBJ1-2	TRBD1	CASSLAGTAGYTF	TGTGCCAGCAGCTTAGCAGGGACAGCTGGCTACACCTTC
NA	TRBV3-1/TRBV3-2	TRBJ2-3	TRBD2	CASSHSGRQTDTQYF	TGTGCCAGCAGCCATAGCGGGAGACAAACGGATACGCAGTATTTT
NA	TRBV5-6	TRBJ1-2	TRBD1	CASSWGQDNYGYTF	TGTGCCAGCAGCTGGGGACAGGATAACTATGGCTACACCTTC
once	TRBV2	TRBJ1-2	TRBD1	CASSKQGVVYGYTF	TGTGCCAGCAGTAAACAGGGGGTTGTCTATGGCTACACCTTC
NA	TRBV7-9	TRBJ2-7	NA	CASSMVLTYEQYF	TGTGCCAGCAGCATGGTTCTTACTTACGAGCAGTACTTC
medium-sized	TRBV27	TRBJ1-4	TRBD1	CASSLRDSNEKLFF	TGTGCCAGCAGTTTAAGGGACAGCAATGAAAAACTGTTTTTT
NA	TRBV7-2	TRBJ1-5	TRBD1	CASSSQGGKPQHF	TGTGCCAGCAGCTCACAGGGGGGGAAGCCCCAGCATTTT
NA	TRBV6-4	TRBJ2-2	NA	CASSPQRNTGELFF	TGTGCCAGCAGTCCCCAGCGGAACACCGGGGAGCTGTTTTTT
NA	TRBV30	TRBJ1-1	NA	CAWGPRRDTEAFF	TGTGCCTGGGGTCCACGGCGGGACACTGAAGCTTTCTTT
NA	TRBV7-9	TRBJ2-7	TRBD2	CASSPLAGGRTYSEQYF	TGTGCCAGCAGCCCCCTAGCGGGAGGACGAACTTACAGCGAGCAGTACTTC
NA	TRBV19	TRBJ2-1	TRBD2	CASSYGGRPPNEQFF	TGTGCCAGTAGTTATGGCGGGAGGCCCCCCAATGAGCAGTTCTTC
NA	TRBV6-5	TRBJ2-5	TRBD2	CASGGTSGRQETQYF	TGTGCCAGCGGCGGGACTAGCGGCCGCCAAGAGACCCAGTACTTC
NA	TRBV6-4	TRBJ1-2	NA	CASSARGASNYGYTF	TGTGCCAGCAGTGCCCGGGGGGCATCGAACTATGGCTACACCTTC
NA	TRBV13	TRBJ2-1	NA	CASSSSGGSSYNEQFF	TGTGCCAGCAGCTCCTCCGGCGGTAGCTCCTACAATGAGCAGTTCTTC
NA	TRBV11-2	TRBJ1-4	NA	CASSTQGNNEKLFF	TGTGCCAGCAGCACGCAGGGTAATAATGAAAAACTGTTTTTT
few	TRBV7-3	TRBJ1-2	TRBD1	CASSPGQGYGYTF	TGTGCCAGCAGCCCTGGACAGGGATATGGCTACACCTTC
NA	TRBV6-5	TRBJ2-2	TRBD1	CASRNDRGYTGELFF	TGTGCCAGCAGGAACGACAGGGGGTATACCGGGGAGCTGTTTTTT
once	TRBV6-5	TRBJ1-4	TRBD1	CASRGTGTIEKLFF	TGTGCCAGCAGAGGGACAGGGACGATTGAAAAACTGTTTTTT
NA	TRBV30	TRBJ1-6	TRBD1	CAWSAQGDNSPLHF	TGTGCCTGGAGTGCACAGGGGGATAATTCACCCCTCCACTTT
NA	TRBV28	TRBJ2-7	TRBD2	CASSLPTSGVPYEQYF	TGTGCCAGCAGTTTACCCACTAGCGGGGTTCCCTACGAGCAGTACTTC
NA	TRBV19	TRBJ2-1	NA	CASSLGRGASATNEQFF	TGTGCCAGTAGTTTAGGCCGAGGTGCAAGCGCAACCAATGAGCAGTTCTTC
NA	TRBV19	TRBJ1-2	TRBD1	CASSTGTGSYGYTF	TGTGCCAGTAGCACCGGGACAGGGAGCTATGGCTACACCTTC
NA	TRBV6-2/TRBV6-3	TRBJ2-2	TRBD2	CASSYGSGTRGTGELFF	TGTGCCAGCAGTTACGGGAGCGGGACTCGGGGCACCGGGGAGCTGTTTTTT
few	TRBV27	TRBJ2-7	NA	CASSLQGTGYEQYF	TGTGCCAGCAGTCTACAGGGTACAGGGTACGAGCAGTACTTC
few	TRBV19	TRBJ1-5	NA	CASCEGNQPQHF	TGTGCCAGTTGCGAAGGCAATCAGCCCCAGCATTTT
NA	TRBV19	TRBJ2-5	TRBD2	CASSRGMGTSAETQYF	TGTGCCAGTAGTCGGGGGATGGGGACTAGCGCTGAGACCCAGTACTTC
NA	TRBV5-1	TRBJ2-3	NA	CASSSVVSGDTQYF	TGCGCCAGCAGCTCTGTAGTGAGCGGGGATACGCAGTATTTT
NA	TRBV7-9	TRBJ2-2	NA	CASSSPGVGAHTGELFF	TGTGCCAGCAGCTCCCCCGGGGTGGGAGCTCACACCGGGGAGCTGTTTTTT
once	TRBV5-1	TRBJ2-1	TRBD2	CASSAPGLADRNEQFF	TGCGCCAGCAGCGCACCGGGACTAGCGGACCGAAATGAGCAGTTCTTC
NA	TRBV9	TRBJ2-7	NA	CASCDSGYSYEQYF	TGTGCCAGCTGTGATTCAGGGTACTCCTACGAGCAGTACTTC
few	TRBV29-1	TRBJ2-7	NA	CSVGRENYEQYF	TGCAGCGTCGGCCGGGAAAACTACGAGCAGTACTTC
NA	TRBV7-3	TRBJ2-1	TRBD2	CASSFLAGREEQFF	TGTGCCAGCAGCTTCCTAGCGGGTCGAGAAGAGCAGTTCTTC
few	TRBV4-2	TRBJ2-7	TRBD2	CASSQEASGTYEQYF	TGTGCCAGCAGCCAAGAGGCTAGCGGGACCTACGAGCAGTACTTC
once	TRBV6-4	TRBJ1-5	NA	CASSDPVGNSNQPQHF	TGTGCCAGCAGTGACCCGGTTGGTAATAGCAATCAGCCCCAGCATTTT
NA	TRBV4-3	TRBJ2-1	NA	CASSHQSGEQFF	TGCGCCAGCAGCCACCAGAGCGGCGAGCAGTTCTTC
once	TRBV6-7	TRBJ2-1	TRBD2	CASSYGGREAYNEQFF	TGTGCCAGCAGTTACGGTGGGCGGGAGGCCTACAATGAGCAGTTCTTC
NA	TRBV13	TRBJ2-3	TRBD2	CASSLAASGFTDTQYF	TGTGCCAGCAGCTTAGCGGCTAGCGGATTCACAGATACGCAGTATTTT
NA	TRBV6-5	TRBJ2-7	NA	CASSYSRGYEQYF	TGTGCCAGCAGTTACTCGAGAGGCTACGAGCAGTACTTC
NA	TRBV5-5	TRBJ2-1	NA	CASSSRQMVFNEQFF	TGTGCCAGCAGCAGCCGACAAATGGTGTTCAATGAGCAGTTCTTC
NA	TRBV9	TRBJ1-3	TRBD1	CASSVDRGISGNTIYF	TGTGCCAGCAGCGTAGACAGGGGGATCTCTGGAAACACCATATATTTT
NA	TRBV13	TRBJ1-1	NA	CASSLGLGQNTEAFF	TGTGCCAGCAGCTTAGGCCTGGGGCAGAACACTGAAGCTTTCTTT
once	TRBV6-6	TRBJ1-6	NA	CAAQPGKNSPLHF	TGTGCCGCCCAACCGGGAAAGAATTCACCCCTCCACTTT
NA	TRBV27	TRBJ2-7	TRBD2	CASIPSGGGPRNEQYF	TGTGCCAGCATTCCATCTGGGGGAGGGCCGAGGAACGAGCAGTACTTC
once	TRBV6-2/TRBV6-3	TRBJ1-5	NA	CASSYPLRQGLNQPQHF	TGTGCCAGCAGTTACCCTTTGCGGCAGGGACTAAATCAGCCCCAGCATTTT
NA	TRBV13	TRBJ1-4	NA	CASSPDKEKLFF	TGTGCCAGCAGCCCAGACAAGGAAAAACTGTTTTTT